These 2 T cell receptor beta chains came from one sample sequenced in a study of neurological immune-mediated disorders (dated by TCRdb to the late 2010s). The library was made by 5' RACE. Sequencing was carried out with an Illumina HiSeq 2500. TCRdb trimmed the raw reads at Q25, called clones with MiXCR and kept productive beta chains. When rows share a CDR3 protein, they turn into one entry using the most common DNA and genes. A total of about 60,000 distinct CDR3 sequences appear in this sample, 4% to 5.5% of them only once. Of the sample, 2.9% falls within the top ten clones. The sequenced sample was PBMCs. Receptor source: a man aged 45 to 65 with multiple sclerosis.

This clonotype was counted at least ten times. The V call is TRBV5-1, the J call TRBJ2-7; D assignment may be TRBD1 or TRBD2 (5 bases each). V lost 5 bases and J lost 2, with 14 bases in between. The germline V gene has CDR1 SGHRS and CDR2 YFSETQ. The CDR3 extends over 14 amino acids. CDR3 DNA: TGCGCCAGCAGGGGGGACGCCCGTACCTACGAGCAGTACTTC. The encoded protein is CASRGDARTYEQYF. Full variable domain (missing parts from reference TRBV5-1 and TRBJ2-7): KAGVTQTPRYLIKTRGQQVTLSCSPISGHRSVSWYQQTPGQGLQFLFEYFSETQRNKGNFPGRFSGRQFSNSRSEMNVSTLELGDSALYLCASRGDARTYEQYFGPGTRLTVT.

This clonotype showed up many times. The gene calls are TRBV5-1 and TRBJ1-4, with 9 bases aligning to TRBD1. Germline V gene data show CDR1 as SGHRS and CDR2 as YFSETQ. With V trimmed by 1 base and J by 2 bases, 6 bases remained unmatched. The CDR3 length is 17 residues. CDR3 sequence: CASSLTGGLRTNEKLFF. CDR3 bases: TGCGCCAGCAGCTTGACAGGGGGCCTGAGGACTAATGAAAAACTGTTTTTT. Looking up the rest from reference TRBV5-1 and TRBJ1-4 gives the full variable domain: KAGVTQTPRYLIKTRGQQVTLSCSPISGHRSVSWYQQTPGQGLQFLFEYFSETQRNKGNFPGRFSGRQFSNSRSEMNVSTLELGDSALYLCASSLTGGLRTNEKLFFGSGTQLSVL.